Below, 26 T cell receptor beta chains from the same sample are listed, as sequenced in a study of T cell responses to AZD1222 COVID-19 vaccine. Method: immunoSEQ multiplex PCR; TCRdb's copy keeps in-frame clones and lacks some. The table records some 200,000 clones, roughly 92% of them present only once. Here the sequenced sample was peripheral blood, taken 28 days after the second AZD1222 dose. All receptors derive from an adult who received the AZD1222 COVID-19 vaccine.

This clone was recorded only once. V is TRBV2 and J is TRBJ1-1; 8 nucleotides align to TRBD1. With 4 bases clipped from V and 5 bases from J, the junction kept 0 bases outside the gene matches. The CDR3 loop spans 12 amino acids. Germline loops: CDR1 SNHLY, CDR2 FYNNEI. The CDR3 DNA sequence: TGTGCCAGCAGTGGGACAGGGACTGAAGCTTTCTTT. Translated: CASSGTGTEAFF.

V usage is TRBV5-5 and J usage is TRBJ1-1; TRBD1 is a possible D gene (6 bases). Germline CDR1 SGHKS, CDR2 YYEKEE (reference sequence). Between the trimmed V and J ends, which lost 3 bases and 8 bases, there was a span of 11 bases. The CDR3 is made up of 12 amino acids. The CDR3 DNA reads TGTGCCAGCAGCTCCAGGACAGAAGAAGCTTTCTTT. The encoded protein is CASSSRTEEAFF.

The chain carries TRBV30 and TRBJ2-6; possible D gene TRBD1, 5 bases. CDR1 and CDR2 from the germline V gene are GTSNPN and SVGIG (reference sequence). There are 17 residues in the CDR3. V lost 2 bases to trimming and J lost 0 bases, with 14 bases between them. The CDR3 sequence is CAWSWGIRSSGANVLTF. The CDR3 DNA follows: TGTGCCTGGAGTTGGGGCATAAGATCCTCTGGGGCCAACGTCCTGACTTTC.

This chain joins TRBV23-1 and TRBJ1-5; D is unclear. TRBV23-1 counts as an open reading frame of uncertain function. This CDR3 has 18 residues. V was shortened by 0 bases and J by 1 base, with 16 bases between the two germline ends. The CDR3 reads CASSQSWGAIGSNQPQHF. DNA of the CDR3: TGCGCCAGCAGTCAATCATGGGGAGCGATTGGGAGCAATCAGCCCCAGCATTTT.

The gene calls are TRBV29-1 and TRBJ2-2, with a weak D call TRBD1 (6 bases). Trimming took 1 base from V and 1 from J, leaving 7 bases between them. From germline, CDR1 is SQVTM and CDR2 ANQGSEA. The CDR3 covers 14 residues. The CDR3 DNA reads as TGCAGCGTTGAAGGGACAGTGAACACCGGGGAGCTGTTTTTT. Translating gives CSVEGTVNTGELFF.

This rearrangement joins TRBV7-2 to TRBJ2-3; 10 bases map to TRBD2. The CDR3 has 15 amino acids. V was clipped by 4 bases and J by 9 bases; unmatched bases: 10. CDR1 and CDR2 from the germline V gene are SGHTA and FQGNSA. In nucleotides, the CDR3 is TGTGCCAGCAGCTCCTCTAGCGGGGGCTCAGGAACGCAGTATTTT. It is translated as CASSSSSGGSGTQYF.

The rearrangement links TRBV19 to TRBJ2-1, with D perhaps matching TRBD1 or TRBD2 (6 bases each). CDR1 is LNHDA, CDR2 SQIVND, per germline (reference sequence). Trimming took 5 bases from V and 0 from J, leaving 11 bases between them. The length of the CDR3 is 15 residues. The CDR3 coding sequence is TGTGCCAGTAGTTACGGAGGGGGCTCCTACAATGAGCAGTTCTTC. This codes for CASSYGGGSYNEQFF.

This sequence joins TRBV7-9 and TRBJ2-7, with TRBD1 matching over 7 bases. The germline CDR1 and CDR2 sequences are SEHNR and FQNEAQ (reference sequence). J lost 3 bases, V lost 2 bases, and 7 bases had no gene match. The CDR3 runs 15 residues. DNA for the CDR3: TGTGCCAGCAGCTTACCCCGGACAGGACGCTACGAGCAGTACTTC. Its translation is CASSLPRTGRYEQYF.

V usage is TRBV24-1 and J usage is TRBJ2-1; maybe TRBD2 (6 bases). The CDR3 totals 15 residues. V was trimmed by 3 bases and J by 5 bases, leaving 13 bases between them. Germline-derived CDR1 and CDR2 are KGHDR and SFDVKD. CDR3 region: CATSDPGVPHNEQFF. The CDR3, as DNA: TGTGCCACCAGTGATCCGGGGGTGCCTCACAATGAGCAGTTCTTC.

The rearrangement joins TRBV7-2 to TRBJ1-3; 9 nucleotides agree with TRBD1. Germline values: CDR1 SGHTA, CDR2 FQGNSA. V lost 5 bases to trimming and J lost 2 bases; unmatched junction nucleotides: 1. This CDR3 is built from 14 residues. CDR3 sequence reads: CASSGTGPGNTIYF. In DNA form, the CDR3 reads TGTGCCAGCAGCGGGACAGGGCCTGGAAACACCATATATTTT.

The V call is TRBV29-1, the J call TRBJ1-2; D is unresolved. CDR3 length: 10 amino acids. Germline assignment: CDR1 SQVTM and CDR2 ANQGSEA. Trimming left V 3 bases short and J 6 bases short, with 5 bases between. The CDR3 DNA reads as TGCAGCGTTGAGCGAAATGGCTACACCTTC. Encoded protein: CSVERNGYTF.

The rearrangement joins TRBV6-2 or TRBV6-3 to TRBJ2-1, with 15 bases fitting TRBD2. This CDR3 has 15 residues. V shed 5 bases and J 8 bases; nucleotides not matched to a gene: 4. Germline V lookup: CDR1 MNHEY, CDR2 SVGEGT. The CDR3 DNA sequence: TGTGCCAGCAGTCGGACTAGCGGGGGGGCTTATGAGCAGTTCTTC. It yields the protein CASSRTSGGAYEQFF.

The chain joins TRBV7-3 to TRBJ2-5; possible D gene TRBD2, 7 bases. The CDR3 is 15 residues long. V dropped 2 bases and J dropped 5 bases, with 15 bases sitting between them. In germline, CDR1 is SGHTA, CDR2 FQGTGA. The chain's CDR3 is CASSLLGGRLETQYF. CDR3 nucleotide sequence: TGTGCCAGCAGCTTACTGGGGGGGCGTTTGGAGACCCAGTACTTC.

This clone turned up a few times. Other DNA sequences from this sample encode an identical CDR3 as well. This sequence joins TRBV6-5 and TRBJ2-6, with a tentative D call TRBD1 (6 bases). The germline CDR1 and CDR2 sequences are MNHEY and SVGAGI. CDR3 size: 15 residues. Deletions cut 8 bases from V and 4 bases from J, with 15 bases between. The CDR3 DNA is TGTGCCAGCCGGCTTGGGGGCTCCGGGGCCAACGTCCTGACTTTC. This gives the protein CASRLGGSGANVLTF.

The gene calls are TRBV6-5 and TRBJ2-3, with D possibly being TRBD2 (5 bases). This CDR3 has 15 amino acids. The V end lost 3 bases, the J end lost 1 base, and 11 bases lay between the germline ends. The germline CDR1 and CDR2 sequences are MNHEY and SVGAGI. The CDR3 loop reads CASSYTSFGTDTQYF. CDR3 nucleotides: TGTGCCAGCAGTTATACTAGTTTTGGCACAGATACGCAGTATTTT.

The rearrangement uses TRBV6-5 and TRBJ1-1, with 8 nucleotides matching TRBD1. The CDR3 totals 13 residues. CDR1 is MNHEY and CDR2 is SVGAGI in the germline V gene. The V gene end was trimmed by 7 bases and the J gene end by 6 bases; junction bases not matched to a gene: 7. CDR3 region: CASTGQGRSEAFF. CDR3 bases: TGTGCCAGCACTGGACAGGGTCGGTCTGAAGCTTTCTTT.

The V call is TRBV5-1, the J call TRBJ2-1; no clear D gene. The CDR3 is 15 amino acids. Germline lookup yields CDR1 SGHRS and CDR2 YFSETQ. V shed 0 bases and J shed 0 bases, with 7 bases lying between them. Here the CDR3 DNA reads TGCGCCAGCAGCTTGGACGGAGTCTCCTACAATGAGCAGTTCTTC. Protein sequence: CASSLDGVSYNEQFF.

The CDR3 DNA reads as TGTGCCAGTAGTATGGCTAGCGGGTCCTACAATGAGCAGTTCTTC. Encoded protein: CASSMASGSYNEQFF. The chain joins TRBV19 to TRBJ2-1; TRBD2 agrees at 8 bases. The CDR3 length is 15 residues. The V and J ends lost 3 bases and 1 base, in that order; junction bases with no gene match: 2. In germline, CDR1 is LNHDA, CDR2 SQIVND (reference sequence).

The chain links TRBV5-5 to TRBJ1-1; TRBD1 agrees at 8 bases. Germline V gene lookup returns CDR1 SGHKS and CDR2 YYEKEE (reference sequence). V lost 0 bases to trimming and J lost 3 bases; unmatched junction nucleotides: 4. The CDR3 has 15 residues. The CDR3 region has the DNA TGTGCCAGCAGCTTGGGGAGCAGGGGGCACACTGAAGCTTTCTTT. It codes for CASSLGSRGHTEAFF.

The J gene is TRBJ2-2, the V gene TRBV7-2; 12 positions agree with TRBD1. Germline V gives CDR1 SGHTA, CDR2 FQGNSA. V lost 2 bases to trimming and J lost 6 bases; unmatched junction nucleotides: 13. The CDR3 spans 19 residues. DNA of the CDR3: TGTGCCAGCAGCTTATTAACCGGGACAGGGGGCAGTAAGGCCGGGGAGCTGTTTTTT. Amino acids: CASSLLTGTGGSKAGELFF.

The rearrangement links TRBV11-1 to TRBJ2-7, with TRBD1 as a possible D gene (6 bases). Trimming removed 1 base from V and 1 base from J, with 11 bases in between. CDR1 and CDR2 from the germline V gene are SGHAT and FQDESV (reference sequence). CDR3 length: 15 residues. The CDR3 sequence: CASSLGTAASYEQYF. The CDR3 region has the DNA TGTGCCAGCAGCTTAGGGACAGCGGCTTCCTACGAGCAGTACTTC.

V usage is TRBV7-8 and J usage is TRBJ1-5; possible D gene TRBD1, 5 bases. Trimming cost V 8 bases and J 6 bases, with 14 bases left between them. Germline CDR1 SGHVS, CDR2 FQNEAQ. CDR3 length: 13 amino acids. In nucleotides, the CDR3 is TGTGCCAGCTCCCCCAGGGATAGTCAGCCCCAGCATTTT. Translation: CASSPRDSQPQHF.

This clone appeared once. The chain is built from TRBV10-1 and TRBJ1-6, with D unresolved. Germline values: CDR1 WNHNN, CDR2 SYGVQD (reference sequence). Trimming removed 3 bases from V and 12 bases from J, with 12 bases in between. The CDR3 consists of 13 residues. For the CDR3, the DNA is TGCGCCAGCAGTGAATATACGTACGGACCCCTCCACTTT. It yields the protein CASSEYTYGPLHF.

This sequence joins TRBV27 and TRBJ2-3; the D gene is possibly TRBD2 (5 bases). V was trimmed by 5 bases and J by 2 bases, leaving 14 bases between them. This CDR3 region has 15 residues. Germline lookup yields CDR1 MNHEY and CDR2 SMNVEV (reference sequence). The CDR3 loop reads CASSAGINPTDTQYF. The CDR3 coding sequence is TGTGCCAGCAGTGCCGGGATCAACCCCACAGATACGCAGTATTTT.

The chain recombines TRBV11-2 with TRBJ1-2; D is undetermined. Germline CDR1 and CDR2: SGHAT and FQNNGV. Trimming cost V 6 bases and J 0 bases, with 11 bases left between them. CDR3 length equals 14 residues. CDR3 sequence reads: CASSFRLSNYGYTF. The CDR3, as DNA: TGTGCCAGCAGTTTCAGACTCTCTAACTATGGCTACACCTTC.

The chain uses TRBV9 and TRBJ1-2; D not certain. The CDR3 covers 13 residues. Trimming shortened V by 2 bases and J by 8 bases, and 13 bases separated the two germline ends. Germline CDR1 reads SGDLS; CDR2 reads YYNGEE. The CDR3 sequence: CASSVGLLGGYTF. The CDR3 nucleotides are TGTGCCAGCAGCGTCGGGTTGCTGGGGGGCTACACCTTC.